What follows describes a single T cell receptor (beta chain). Relative to the germline gene, one junction end is altered; a read error may explain this. This entry belongs to a study of CD8+CD57+ T cells in acquired aplastic anemia. The TCR beta profiling, which covered VDJ combination and CDR3 sequence, was carried out using genomic DNA as the template. TCRdb reprocessed the reads via MiXCR and lists one record per CDR3 protein. The sample records 250,000 to 300,000 distinct CDR3 sequences, roughly three fifths being singletons. Material for sequencing was sorted CD4+, CD8+, or CD8+CD57+ T cells (not recorded which) from PBMCs. This receptor was taken from a human donor with severe aplastic anemia or a healthy control (not recorded which).

As DNA, the CDR3 is TGTGTCAGCAGCTTTGGGAGGGCTAGCAATCAGCCCCAGCATTTT. Protein: CVSSFGRASNQPQHF. The genes are TRBV7-9 and TRBJ1-5; D not resolved. CDR3 length equals 15 residues. Germline values: CDR1 SEHNR, CDR2 FQNEAQ (reference sequence).